This T cell receptor (beta chain) was captured by sequencing in a study of cytomegalovirus exposure and HLA in healthy donors. Primers for the PCR totalled 60 Vbeta and 13 Jbeta. Profiling relied on immunoSEQ multiplex PCR, and the TCRdb table lists in-frame clones only, not all of them. The data show 85,000 to 100,000 clones, more than 65% seen once. The CDR3 is 15 amino acids. CDR1 MNHNS and CDR2 SASEGT come from the germline V gene. Trimming took off 0 bases at V and 2 bases at J, with 8 bases between the two ends. Sequencing input: PBMCs. This chain uses TRBV6-1 with TRBJ1-5, with a possible D match to TRBD1 (5 bases). The sequence derives from a human donor in good health. The CDR3 DNA reads as TGTGCCAGCAGTGAAGCGATAGGGGGCAATCAGCCCCAGCATTTT. It is translated as CASSEAIGGNQPQHF.